Following are 7 T cell receptor beta chains from one sample sequenced in a study of cytotoxic CD8 clonotypes in ibrutinib-treated CLL. Using immunoSEQ multiplex PCR, the repertoire was profiled, and TCRdb retains in-frame clones only, with some absent. The table lists roughly 330,000 clones, about 64% of them singletons, with around 6.6% in the top ten. Sequencing used PBMCs, obtained after 36 months of ibrutinib treatment. The source is a human donor with chronic lymphocytic leukemia.

This sequence joins TRBV2 and TRBJ2-3, with D unclear. The V gene's germline CDR1 is SNHLY and CDR2 FYNNEI. The CDR3 totals 14 residues. Trimming left V 2 bases short and J 6 bases short, with 12 bases between. DNA for the CDR3: TGTGCCAGCAGTGAACTGTCGGCGCGGGATACGCAGTATTTT. Amino acid sequence: CASSELSARDTQYF.

This chain connects TRBV29-1 to TRBJ2-7; a weak D match, TRBD1 (6 bases). This CDR3 contains 15 residues. Germline CDR1 is SQVTM and CDR2 is ANQGSEA. V was trimmed by 5 bases and J by 3 bases, leaving 20 bases between them. CDR3 protein: CSVPQPGHNYYEQYF. The CDR3 bases are TGCAGCGTTCCGCAACCGGGACACAATTACTACGAGCAGTACTTC.

The J gene is TRBJ2-5, the V gene TRBV27, with D unresolved. The length of the CDR3 is 16 residues. Germline CDR1 is MNHEY and CDR2 is SMNVEV (reference sequence). Deletions cut 6 bases from V and 2 bases from J, with 19 bases between. CDR3 protein: CASSPLYGGKQETQYF. DNA for the CDR3: TGTGCCAGCAGCCCCTTATACGGCGGTAAGCAAGAGACCCAGTACTTC.

There are a few counts of this clone. The genes are TRBV9 and TRBJ2-2, with D uncertain. CDR1 is SGDLS and CDR2 is YYNGEE in the germline V gene. CDR3 size: 14 residues. V was shortened by 4 bases and J by 1 base, with 8 bases between the two germline ends. The CDR3 spells CASSSAGNTGELFF. In DNA form, the CDR3 reads TGTGCCAGCAGCAGCGCAGGGAACACCGGGGAGCTGTTTTTT.

The rearrangement uses TRBV19 and TRBJ1-3; D is uncertain. Trimming cost V 6 bases and J 0 bases, with 12 bases left between them. Germline CDR1 and CDR2: LNHDA and SQIVND (reference sequence). The CDR3 totals 15 residues. The CDR3 sequence: CASSQSGPSGNTIYF. The CDR3 DNA reads TGTGCCAGTAGCCAGAGTGGCCCCTCTGGAAACACCATATATTTT. The whole variable domain, remainder taken from reference TRBV19 and TRBJ1-3, is DGGITQSPKYLFRKEGQNVTLSCEQNLNHDAMYWYRQDPGQGLRLIYYSQIVNDFQKGDIAEGYSVSREKKESFPLTVTSAQKNPTAFYLCASSQSGPSGNTIYFGEGSWLTVV.

Only a few counts were recorded for this clone. The CDR3 protein is CASSYAPDQPQHF. In nucleotides, the CDR3 is TGTGCCAGCAGTTACGCCCCCGATCAGCCCCAGCATTTT. The chain uses TRBV6-5 and TRBJ1-5; D is unclear. Trimming left V 2 bases short and J 5 bases short, with 7 bases between. The CDR3 length is 13 residues. The germline gives CDR1 MNHEY, CDR2 SVGAGI.

The V call is TRBV29-1, the J call TRBJ2-5, with TRBD2 matching over 10 bases. Germline V gene sequence: CDR1 SQVTM, CDR2 ANQGSEA. The CDR3 runs 17 residues. V was pared by 6 bases and J by 1 base, with 14 bases of the junction left unmatched. In nucleotides, the CDR3 is TGCAGCGTAGCGACTAGCGGGTGGGGCTCAACCCAAGAGACCCAGTACTTC. It yields the protein CSVATSGWGSTQETQYF.